These 19 T cell receptor beta chains originate from one sample sequenced in a study of cytomegalovirus exposure and HLA in healthy donors. Primers for the PCR totalled 60 Vbeta and 13 Jbeta. TCRdb keeps only in-frame clones here, not all; method: immunoSEQ multiplex PCR. Here the sample spans approximately 190,000 clones, about 87% being singletons. What was sequenced was PBMCs. All receptors derive from a man under 40 in good health and CMV-seronegative.

This clone occurred a few times. The chain links TRBV28 to TRBJ2-2, with D possibly being TRBD2 (5 bases). The germline CDR1 and CDR2 sequences are MDHEN and SYDVKM. The CDR3 is 13 residues long. This chain's CDR3 is CALGRGRAGELFF. The CDR3 nucleotides read TGTGCACTAGGGAGAGGAAGAGCCGGGGAGCTGTTTTTT.

The chain links TRBV28 to TRBJ2-7, with TRBD2 identical over 8 bases. CDR1 and CDR2 (germline): MDHEN, SYDVKM. The CDR3 spans 17 residues. After removal of 5 bases from V and 0 bases from J, the junction contained 12 bases not matched to a gene. CDR3 sequence: CASSSYPGAGVSYEQYF. The CDR3 DNA reads as TGTGCCAGCAGTAGTTACCCAGGAGCGGGAGTCTCCTACGAGCAGTACTTC.

This clone was picked up a small number of times. The chain carries TRBV2 and TRBJ1-4; D unclear. V was shortened by 5 bases and J by 4 bases, with 17 bases between the two germline ends. CDR1 is SNHLY, CDR2 FYNNEI, per germline. The CDR3 has 16 residues. The CDR3 region is CASSPNGRADNEKLFF. The CDR3 DNA is TGTGCCAGCAGTCCCAATGGGCGGGCGGATAATGAAAAACTGTTTTTT. The full variable domain, its missing parts supplied by reference TRBV2 and TRBJ1-4, is EPEVTQTPSHQVTQMGQEVILRCVPISNHLYFYWYRQILGQKVEFLVSFYNNEISEKSEIFDDQFSVERPDGSNFTLKIRSTKLEDSAMYFCASSPNGRADNEKLFFGSGTQLSVL.

This chain joins TRBV5-1 and TRBJ1-2, with a possible D match to TRBD1 (6 bases). CDR3 length: 15 residues. V dropped 4 bases and J dropped 0 bases, with 13 bases sitting between them. Germline-derived CDR1 and CDR2 are SGHRS and YFSETQ. The CDR3 nucleotides are TGCGCCAGCAGCGACGAATCAGGGGCTAACTATGGCTACACCTTC. This translates into CASSDESGANYGYTF.

Turning to this clone: A junction end diverges from the germline sequence, so it may reflect a read error. The chain joins TRBV5-1 to TRBJ2-6; 8 nucleotides match TRBD1. This CDR3 spans 18 amino acids. Germline-derived CDR1 and CDR2 are SGHRS and YFSETQ. The CDR3 bases are TGCGCCAGCAGCTTGGCCGGGACAGGTAGCTCTGGGGCCAACGGCCTGACTTTC. It codes for CASSLAGTGSSGANGLTF.

This clone showed up just once. V and J are TRBV19 and TRBJ1-1; D call uncertain. The germline V gene has CDR1 LNHDA and CDR2 SQIVND (reference sequence). Between the trimmed V and J ends, which lost 5 bases and 8 bases, there was a span of 21 bases. The CDR3 has 15 amino acids. The chain's CDR3 is CASSVARSQASEAFF. The CDR3 region has the DNA TGTGCCAGTAGTGTCGCCCGAAGTCAAGCGTCCGAAGCTTTCTTT.

J is TRBJ2-5 and V is TRBV19; weak D call: TRBD2 (6 bases). Trimming left V 3 bases short and J 5 bases short, with 16 bases between. Germline CDR1 LNHDA, CDR2 SQIVND (reference sequence). CDR3 length: 15 residues. The CDR3 bases are TGTGCCAGTAGTATCGGGACTTTAAGTAGGGAGACCCAGTACTTC. It is translated as CASSIGTLSRETQYF.

This sequence joins TRBV6-1 and TRBJ1-5; D gene unclear. The length of the CDR3 is 15 residues. Trimming removed 2 bases from V and 0 bases from J, with 8 bases in between. Per the germline V gene, CDR1 is MNHNS and CDR2 is SASEGT. CDR3 in amino acids: CASSERGISNQPQHF. CDR3 sequence (DNA): TGTGCCAGCAGTGAAAGAGGGATTAGCAATCAGCCCCAGCATTTT.

This rearrangement joins TRBV4-3 to TRBJ1-1; D is ambiguous. Deletions cut 0 bases from V and 2 bases from J, with 10 bases between. CDR1 and CDR2 from the germline V gene are LGHNA and YSLEER. CDR3 length: 15 amino acids. The DNA for the CDR3 is TGCGCCAGCAGCCAAGAAGCCAGGTACAACACTGAAGCTTTCTTT. Its protein is CASSQEARYNTEAFF.

The chain combines TRBV6-1 with TRBJ1-1; tentative D call: TRBD1 (6 bases). V was clipped by 6 bases and J by 4 bases, with 15 bases between them. The CDR3 is 14 residues long. Germline loops: CDR1 MNHNS, CDR2 SASEGT. This CDR3 reads CASSPINRATEAFF. The DNA of the CDR3 is TGTGCCAGCAGCCCCATCAACAGGGCCACTGAAGCTTTCTTT.

This clone was recorded only once. The CDR3 protein is CSVDNLEGWSSYNEQFF. CDR3 sequence (DNA): TGCAGCGTTGATAATTTAGAGGGATGGAGCTCCTACAATGAGCAGTTCTTC. The chain couples TRBV29-1 to TRBJ2-1; a possible D gene is TRBD2 (5 bases). Germline values: CDR1 SQVTM, CDR2 ANQGSEA. The CDR3 runs to 17 residues. The germline V and J ends were trimmed by 3 bases and 0 bases, with 18 bases remaining between them.

This rearrangement joins TRBV7-9 to TRBJ2-5; 8 bases align to TRBD2. The CDR3 runs 16 residues. Germline V lookup: CDR1 SEHNR, CDR2 FQNEAQ (reference sequence). After removal of 1 base from V and 1 base from J, the junction contained 5 bases not matched to a gene. The CDR3 sequence: CASSLGLAGGQETQYF. The CDR3 DNA follows: TGTGCCAGCAGCTTAGGCTTGGCGGGGGGCCAAGAGACCCAGTACTTC.

This clone was seen once. The chain links TRBV28 to TRBJ2-7; D is undetermined. Trimming stripped 4 bases from V and 3 bases from J, with 10 bases between. There are 13 residues in the CDR3. CDR1 is MDHEN, CDR2 SYDVKM, per germline. The CDR3 is CASSYVHRYEQYF. The CDR3 DNA is TGTGCCAGCAGTTATGTACACCGCTACGAGCAGTACTTC.

The V call is TRBV19, the J call TRBJ2-7; 7 bases map to TRBD2. V shed 10 bases and J 0 bases; nucleotides not matched to a gene: 12. The CDR3 extends over 15 amino acids. CDR1 is LNHDA, CDR2 SQIVND, per germline (reference sequence). DNA for the CDR3: TGTGCCACCGCCCGACCGGGGAGGGTCTCCTACGAGCAGTACTTC. It is translated as CATARPGRVSYEQYF. Looking up the rest from reference TRBV19 and TRBJ2-7 gives the full variable domain: DGGITQSPKYLFRKEGQNVTLSCEQNLNHDAMYWYRQDPGQGLRLIYYSQIVNDFQKGDIAEGYSVSREKKESFPLTVTSAQKNPTAFYLCATARPGRVSYEQYFGPGTRLTVT.

V and J are TRBV7-2 and TRBJ2-1; 7 nucleotides match TRBD1. The CDR3 loop spans 14 amino acids. Germline loops: CDR1 SGHTA, CDR2 FQGNSA. The J segment lost 8 bases and the V segment lost 5 bases, leaving 9 bases of the junction unmatched. In DNA form, the CDR3 reads TGTGCCAGCAGCAAAGGACAGGTTCCCGATGAGCAGTTCTTC. Translating it yields CASSKGQVPDEQFF.

This chain joins TRBV7-9 and TRBJ2-1, with 9 bases that match TRBD2. Per germline, CDR1 SEHNR and CDR2 FQNEAQ (reference sequence). This CDR3 region has 15 residues. The ends lost 5 bases at V and 1 base at J; junction bases unmatched: 3. DNA of the CDR3: TGTGCCAGCAGCCCTAGCGGGACTTCCTACAATGAGCAGTTCTTC. This translates into CASSPSGTSYNEQFF.

J is TRBJ1-4 and V is TRBV28; possibly TRBD1 for D (6 bases). Trimming removed 3 bases from V and 4 bases from J, with 15 bases in between. CDR3 length: 16 residues. Germline-derived CDR1 and CDR2 are MDHEN and SYDVKM. The CDR3 DNA is TGTGCCAGCAGTTTCGGGGCAGGGGTCAATAATGAAAAACTGTTTTTT. It is translated as CASSFGAGVNNEKLFF.

The V and J genes are TRBV9 and TRBJ2-7; D possibly corresponds to TRBD2 (5 bases). The CDR3 consists of 13 residues. V shed 2 bases and J shed 2 bases, with 8 bases lying between them. Germline V CDR1 and CDR2: SGDLS, YYNGEE. The CDR3, as DNA: TGTGCCAGCAGCGTCGGGGTTGCCTACGAGCAGTACTTC. As protein: CASSVGVAYEQYF. The entire variable domain, with the rest obtained from reference TRBV9 and TRBJ2-7, is as follows: DSGVTQTPKHLITATGQRVTLRCSPRSGDLSVYWYQQSLDQGLQFLIQYYNGEERAKGNILERFSAQQFPDLHSELNLSSLELGDSALYFCASSVGVAYEQYFGPGTRLTVT.

V and J are TRBV5-1 and TRBJ2-2; TRBD1 agrees at 8 bases. Germline values: CDR1 SGHRS, CDR2 YFSETQ. The junction had 7 bases not matched to a gene; V was cut back by 3 bases and J by 3 bases. CDR3 length: 16 residues. The CDR3 region is CASSSGQGWDTGELFF. CDR3 in DNA: TGCGCCAGCAGCTCTGGACAGGGTTGGGACACCGGGGAGCTGTTTTTT.